The source of this T cell receptor beta chain is a study of T cells after yellow fever vaccination. TCRdb used MiXCR to reprocess the 5' RACE reads, holding one entry per CDR3 protein. The sample consists of about 630,000 distinct CDR3 sequences, 9% to 15% of them appearing once. V dropped 4 bases and J dropped 5 bases, with 14 bases sitting between them. The CDR3 has 14 amino acids. Looked up from germline, CDR1 is MNHEY and CDR2 is SVGAGI. Material: PBMCs, obtained on the day of the yellow fever booster vaccination. The clonotype comes from a man aged 30 to 39 who received the YFV17D yellow fever vaccine. This chain uses TRBV6-5 with TRBJ1-1; unclear D gene. The CDR3 DNA follows: TGTGCCAGCAGTTCTGGAGGAACAACTACTGAAGCTTTCTTT. Residues: CASSSGGTTTEAFF.